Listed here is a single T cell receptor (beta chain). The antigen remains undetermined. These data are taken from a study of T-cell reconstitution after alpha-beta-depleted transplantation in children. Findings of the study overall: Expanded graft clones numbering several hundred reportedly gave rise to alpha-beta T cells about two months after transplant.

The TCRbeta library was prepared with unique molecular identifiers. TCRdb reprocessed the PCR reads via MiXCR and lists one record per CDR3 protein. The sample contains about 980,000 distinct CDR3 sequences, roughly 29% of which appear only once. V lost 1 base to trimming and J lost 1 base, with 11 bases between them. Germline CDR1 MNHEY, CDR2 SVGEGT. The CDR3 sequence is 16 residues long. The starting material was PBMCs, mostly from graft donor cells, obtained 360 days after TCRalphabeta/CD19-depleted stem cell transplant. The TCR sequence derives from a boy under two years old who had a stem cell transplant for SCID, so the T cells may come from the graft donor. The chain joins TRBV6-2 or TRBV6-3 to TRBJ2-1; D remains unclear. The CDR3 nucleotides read TGTGCCAGCAGTTACTTATCGGGTCCTTCCTACAATGAGCAGTTCTTC. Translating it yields CASSYLSGPSYNEQFF.